This paragraph reports one TCR beta chain. Its antigen is still unknown. The authors produced TCR alpha and TCR beta cDNA libraries with sample barcodes and UMIs by 5'RACE using constant-segment primers. TCRdb called the 5' RACE reads again in MiXCR, with one record for every CDR3 protein. The table records 450,000 or so distinct CDR3 sequences, approximately 25% of them present only once. This entry belongs to a study of T-cell memory formation after mild COVID-19. Study in general: Largely donor-specific sequence clusters came from two donors.

The germline CDR1 and CDR2 sequences are SGHRS and YFSETQ. The CDR3 has 14 residues. V lost 0 bases, J lost 5 bases, and 12 bases lay in between. Study conclusions and caveats: SARS-CoV-2 specificity was not confirmed for second-wave clones peaking on day 37. Later expanders leaned toward CD4+, whereas clones contracting from day 15 to 85 were balanced CD4/CD8.

The receptor's source is an adult woman who had mild COVID-19 (a few samples of this study predate the infection). Cell type and time point are not known. Material for sequencing was PBMCs or a T cell subset sorted from them (not recorded which). The chain recombines TRBV5-1 with TRBJ2-7; D gene ambiguous. CDR3 amino acids: CASSLAIESHEQYF. The CDR3 coding sequence is TGCGCCAGCAGCTTGGCGATTGAGAGTCACGAGCAGTACTTC.